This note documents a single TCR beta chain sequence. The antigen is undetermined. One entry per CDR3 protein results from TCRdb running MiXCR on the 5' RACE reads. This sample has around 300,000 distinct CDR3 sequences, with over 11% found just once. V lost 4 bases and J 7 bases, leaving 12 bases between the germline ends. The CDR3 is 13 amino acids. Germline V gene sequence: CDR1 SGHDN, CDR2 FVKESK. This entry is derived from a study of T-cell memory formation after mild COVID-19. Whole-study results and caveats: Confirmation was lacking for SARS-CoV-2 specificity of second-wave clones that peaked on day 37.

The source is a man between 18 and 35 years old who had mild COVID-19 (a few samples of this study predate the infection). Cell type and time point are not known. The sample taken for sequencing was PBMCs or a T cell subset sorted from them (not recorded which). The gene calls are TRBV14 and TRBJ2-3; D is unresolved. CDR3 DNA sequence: TGTGCCAGCAGCCCCATGCAGCCCTATACGCAGTATTTT. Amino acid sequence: CASSPMQPYTQYF.